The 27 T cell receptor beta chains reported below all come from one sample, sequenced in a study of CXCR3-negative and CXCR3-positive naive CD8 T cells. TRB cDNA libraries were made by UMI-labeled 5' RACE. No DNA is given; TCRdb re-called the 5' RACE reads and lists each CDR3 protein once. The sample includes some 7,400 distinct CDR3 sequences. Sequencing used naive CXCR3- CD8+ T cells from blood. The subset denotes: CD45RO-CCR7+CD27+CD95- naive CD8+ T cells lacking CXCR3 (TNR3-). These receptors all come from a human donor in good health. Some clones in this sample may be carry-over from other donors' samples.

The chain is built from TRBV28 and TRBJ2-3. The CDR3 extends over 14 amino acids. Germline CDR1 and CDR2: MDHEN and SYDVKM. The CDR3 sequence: CASSFTPSTDTQLF.

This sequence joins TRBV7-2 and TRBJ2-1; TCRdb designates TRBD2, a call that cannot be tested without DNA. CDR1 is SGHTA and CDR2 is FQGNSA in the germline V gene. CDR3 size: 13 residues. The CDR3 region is CASSPGLGDEQFF.

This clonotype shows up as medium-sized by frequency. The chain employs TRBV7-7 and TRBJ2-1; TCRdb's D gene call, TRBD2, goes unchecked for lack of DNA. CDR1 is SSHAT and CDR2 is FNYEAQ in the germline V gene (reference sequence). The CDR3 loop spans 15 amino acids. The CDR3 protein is CASSLEEASYNEQFF.

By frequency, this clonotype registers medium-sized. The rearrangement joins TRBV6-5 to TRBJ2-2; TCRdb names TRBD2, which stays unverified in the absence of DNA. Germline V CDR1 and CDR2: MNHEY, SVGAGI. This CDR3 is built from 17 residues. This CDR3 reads CASSYTLAGVGTGELFF.

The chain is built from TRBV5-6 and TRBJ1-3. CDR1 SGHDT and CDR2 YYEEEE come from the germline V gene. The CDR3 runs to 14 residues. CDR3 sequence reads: CASSWDRAGNTIYF.

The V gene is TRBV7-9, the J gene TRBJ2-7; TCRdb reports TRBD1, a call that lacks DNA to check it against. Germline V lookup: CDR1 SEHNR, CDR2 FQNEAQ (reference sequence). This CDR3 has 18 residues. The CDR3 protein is CASSLGPSQGLGTYEQYF.

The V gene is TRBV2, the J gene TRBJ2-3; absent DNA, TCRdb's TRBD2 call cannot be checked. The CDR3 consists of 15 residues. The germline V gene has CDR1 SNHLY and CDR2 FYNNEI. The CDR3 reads CASRDRGLAGDTQYF.

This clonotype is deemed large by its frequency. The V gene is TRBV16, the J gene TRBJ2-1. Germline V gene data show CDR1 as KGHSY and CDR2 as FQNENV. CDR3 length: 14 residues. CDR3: CASSHRDSYNEQFF.

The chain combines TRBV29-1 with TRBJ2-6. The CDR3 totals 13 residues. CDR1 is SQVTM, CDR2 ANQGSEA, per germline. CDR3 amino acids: CSVVEGGANVLTF.

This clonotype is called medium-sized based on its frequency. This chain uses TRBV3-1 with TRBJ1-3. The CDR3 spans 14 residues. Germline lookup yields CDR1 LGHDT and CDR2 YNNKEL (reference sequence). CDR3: CASSPLVSGNTIYF.

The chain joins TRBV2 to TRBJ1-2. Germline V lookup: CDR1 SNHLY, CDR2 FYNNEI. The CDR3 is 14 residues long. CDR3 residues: CASSEVHQSYGYTF.

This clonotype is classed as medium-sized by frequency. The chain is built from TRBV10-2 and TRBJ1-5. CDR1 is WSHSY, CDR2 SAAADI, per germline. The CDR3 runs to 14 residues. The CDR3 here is CASSELGLGQPQHF.

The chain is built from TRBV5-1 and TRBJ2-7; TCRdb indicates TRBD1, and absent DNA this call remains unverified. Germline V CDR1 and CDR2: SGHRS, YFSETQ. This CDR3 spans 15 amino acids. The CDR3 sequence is CASSLATGVAYEQYF.

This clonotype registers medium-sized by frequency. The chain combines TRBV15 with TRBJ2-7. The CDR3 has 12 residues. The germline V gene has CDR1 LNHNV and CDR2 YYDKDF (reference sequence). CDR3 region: CAIGSSSYEQYF.

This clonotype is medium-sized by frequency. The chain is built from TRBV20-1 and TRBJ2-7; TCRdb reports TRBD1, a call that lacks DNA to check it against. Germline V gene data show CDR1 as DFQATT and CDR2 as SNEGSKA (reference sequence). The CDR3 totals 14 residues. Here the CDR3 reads CSARDKVDRSEQYF.

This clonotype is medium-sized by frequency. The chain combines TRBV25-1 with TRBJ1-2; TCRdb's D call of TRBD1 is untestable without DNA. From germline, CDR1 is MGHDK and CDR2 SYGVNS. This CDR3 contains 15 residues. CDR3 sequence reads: CASSGWDREEYGYTF.

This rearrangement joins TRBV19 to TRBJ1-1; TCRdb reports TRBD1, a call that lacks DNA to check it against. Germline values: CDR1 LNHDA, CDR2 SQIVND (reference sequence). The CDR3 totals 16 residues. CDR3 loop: CASRTGTGSMNTEAFF.

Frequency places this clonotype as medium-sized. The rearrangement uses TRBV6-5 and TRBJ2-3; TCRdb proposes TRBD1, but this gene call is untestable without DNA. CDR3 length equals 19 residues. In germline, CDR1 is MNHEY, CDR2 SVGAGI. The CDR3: CASSSRDRGLAEVGDTQYF.

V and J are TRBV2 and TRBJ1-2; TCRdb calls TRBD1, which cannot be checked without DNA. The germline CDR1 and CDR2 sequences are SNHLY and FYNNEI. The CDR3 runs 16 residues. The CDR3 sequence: CASGHPLQGVNYGYTF.

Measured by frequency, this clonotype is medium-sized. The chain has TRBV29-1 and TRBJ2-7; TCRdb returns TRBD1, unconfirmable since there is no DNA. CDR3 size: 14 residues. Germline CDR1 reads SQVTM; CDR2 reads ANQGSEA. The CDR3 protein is CSVRGDGGSYEQYF.

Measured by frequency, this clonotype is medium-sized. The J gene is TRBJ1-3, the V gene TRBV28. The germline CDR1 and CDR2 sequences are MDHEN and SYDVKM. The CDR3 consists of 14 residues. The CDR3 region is CASTRTLSGNTIYF. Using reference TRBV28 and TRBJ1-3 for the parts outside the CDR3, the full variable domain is DVKVTQSSRYLVKRTGEKVFLECVQDMDHENMFWYRQDPGLGLRLIYFSYDVKMKEKGDIPEGYSVSREKKERFSLILESASTNQTSMYLCASTRTLSGNTIYFGEGSWLTVV.

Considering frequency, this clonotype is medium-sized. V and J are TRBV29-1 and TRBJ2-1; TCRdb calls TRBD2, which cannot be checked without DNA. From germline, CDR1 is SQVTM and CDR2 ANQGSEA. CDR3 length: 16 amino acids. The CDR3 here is CSVDTGGLPSYNEQFF.

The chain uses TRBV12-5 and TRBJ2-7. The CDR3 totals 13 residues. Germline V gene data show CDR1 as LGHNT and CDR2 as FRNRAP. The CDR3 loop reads CASGFGASYEQYF. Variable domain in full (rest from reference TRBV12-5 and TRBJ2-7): DARVTQTPRHKVTEMGQEVTMRCQPILGHNTVFWYRQTMMQGLELLAYFRNRAPLDDSGMPKDRFSAEMPDATLATLKIQPSEPRDSAVYFCASGFGASYEQYFGPGTRLTVT.

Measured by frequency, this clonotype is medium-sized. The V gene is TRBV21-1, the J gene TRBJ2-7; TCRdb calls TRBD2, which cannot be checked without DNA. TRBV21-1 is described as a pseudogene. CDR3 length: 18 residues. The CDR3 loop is CASSKVCLGPYRSYEQYF.

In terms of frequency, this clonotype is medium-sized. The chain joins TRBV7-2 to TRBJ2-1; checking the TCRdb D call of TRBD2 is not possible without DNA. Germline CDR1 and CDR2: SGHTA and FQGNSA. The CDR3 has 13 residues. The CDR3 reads CASSLLLAGGQFF. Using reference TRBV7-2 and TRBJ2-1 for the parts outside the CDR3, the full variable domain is GAGVSQSPSNKVTEKGKDVELRCDPISGHTALYWYRQSLGQGLEFLIYFQGNSAPDKSGLPSDRFSAERTGGSVSTLTIQRTQQEDSAVYLCASSLLLAGGQFFGPGTRLTVL.

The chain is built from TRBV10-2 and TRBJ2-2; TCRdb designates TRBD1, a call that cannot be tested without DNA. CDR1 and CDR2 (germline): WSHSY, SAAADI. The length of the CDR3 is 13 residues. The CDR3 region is CASTTGITGELFF.

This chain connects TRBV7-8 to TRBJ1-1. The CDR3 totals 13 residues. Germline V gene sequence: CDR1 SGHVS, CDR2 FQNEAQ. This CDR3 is CASSLEVNTEAFF.